The clone carrying this T cell receptor (beta chain) was picked up one time. What it binds is unknown. Method: immunoSEQ multiplex PCR; TCRdb's copy keeps in-frame clones and lacks some. The sample consists of some 46,000 clones, more than 85% of them appearing once. The entry originates in a study of siplizumab effects on memory and regulatory T cells. Points from the study as a whole: Proliferating Tregs from siplizumab cultures lacked functional confirmation of suppression. An assignable phenotype, naive or memory, was missing from roughly 80-95% of proliferating CD4+ or CD8+ clones.

Trimming stripped 0 bases from V and 1 base from J, with 6 bases between. Germline V gene sequence: CDR1 MNHEY, CDR2 SVGAGI. CDR3 size: 15 residues. The receptor was derived from a human donor in good health. The sequenced sample was CD8+ T cells sorted from blood. The V and J genes are TRBV6-5 and TRBJ2-2, with no clear D. The CDR3 here is CASSYSRGNTGELFF. The CDR3 DNA sequence: TGTGCCAGCAGTTACTCGAGAGGGAACACCGGGGAGCTGTTTTTT.